This paragraph reports one TCR beta chain. Its antigen is as yet unknown. Amplification of TCR beta CDR3 regions used RNA as the template. The HTBI primer set served for first-round RT-PCR of the TCR CDR3. MiXCR, applied by TCRdb to the multiplex PCR reads, yields one record per CDR3 protein. The table records a few hundred thousand distinct CDR3 sequences, less than 25% of them present only once. CDR1 is MGHRA and CDR2 is YSYEKL in the germline V gene. The CDR3 totals 18 residues. The V and J ends lost 0 bases and 2 bases, in that order; junction bases with no gene match: 7. Stable Graves' hyperthyroidism denoted no ophthalmopathy progression over 18 months. Diagnostic assessment was based on clinical symptoms, serum thyroxine and TRAb, thyroid ultrasound and orbital computed tomography. The data were obtained in a study of T cells in Graves' hyperthyroidism and ophthalmopathy. Study-wide results and caveats: Appearing also in blood were most of the thyroid clonotypes expanded above 0.001. Ophthalmopathy got predicted by the model a median about six months before its onset.

The clonotype was recovered from a young man with Graves' hyperthyroidism. Sequences were obtained from blood. The gene calls are TRBV4-1 and TRBJ2-7; 13 positions agree with TRBD2. CDR3 nucleotides: TGCGCCAGCAGCCAAGATCGTACTAGCGGGGGGGTTCCCTACGAGCAGTACTTC. Amino acid sequence: CASSQDRTSGGVPYEQYF.